These 30 T cell receptor beta chains share one sample of origin, sequenced in a study of blood T cell repertoires in COVID-19. Sequencing was performed with immunoSEQ multiplex PCR; in TCRdb, only in-frame clones are kept and a portion is missing. This sample yields approximately 180,000 clones, of which roughly three quarters are seen a single time; about 15% belongs to the top ten. The source material was PBMCs or T cells enriched from blood (not recorded which). These TCRs come from a woman aged 45-65 years with acute COVID-19.

The rearrangement links TRBV24-1 to TRBJ1-2, with D possibly TRBD1 on 5 matching bases. The V gene lost 1 base and the J gene lost 7 bases, with 15 bases spanning the gap. The germline V gene encodes CDR1 KGHDR and CDR2 SFDVKD. CDR3 length: 15 residues. CDR3 DNA: TGTGCCACCAGTGATTTACGGGAGGGGCGTCTTGGCTACACCTTC. It specifies CATSDLREGRLGYTF.

This clone was observed many times. This sequence joins TRBV3-1 (or the pseudogene TRBV3-2) and TRBJ2-1; 9 nucleotides match TRBD2. V trimming: 0 bases; J trimming: 6 bases; junction bases outside the gene matches: 9. Germline V lookup: CDR1 LGHDT, CDR2 YNNKEL (reference sequence). The CDR3 runs to 17 residues. The DNA for the CDR3 is TGTGCCAGCAGCCAAGACCCCGGCGGGGGGGAGGTCAATGAGCAGTTCTTC. As protein: CASSQDPGGGEVNEQFF.

V gene TRBV6-4 combines with J gene TRBJ2-3; 8 positions agree with TRBD2. The germline gives CDR1 MRHNA, CDR2 SNTAGT. The CDR3 is made up of 17 amino acids. V lost 1 base and J lost 1; bases outside the gene matches: 7. The chain's CDR3 is CASSDFWVSGGTDTQYF. The CDR3 bases are TGTGCCAGCAGTGACTTCTGGGTTAGCGGGGGCACAGATACGCAGTATTTT.

The rearrangement joins TRBV19 to TRBJ1-2; 7 nucleotides agree with TRBD1. V was clipped by 1 base and J by 6 bases; unmatched bases: 5. This CDR3 spans 14 amino acids. Germline V gene data show CDR1 as LNHDA and CDR2 as SQIVND (reference sequence). The CDR3 DNA is TGTGCCAGTAGTATAGTACAGGGGTACGATGGCTACACCTTC. Protein sequence: CASSIVQGYDGYTF. Filled out from reference TRBV19 and TRBJ1-2, the complete variable domain reads DGGITQSPKYLFRKEGQNVTLSCEQNLNHDAMYWYRQDPGQGLRLIYYSQIVNDFQKGDIAEGYSVSREKKESFPLTVTSAQKNPTAFYLCASSIVQGYDGYTFGSGTRLTVV.

The rearrangement uses TRBV6-5 and TRBJ1-4, with 7 bases matching TRBD1. There are 13 residues in the CDR3. In germline, CDR1 is MNHEY, CDR2 SVGAGI. Trimming at V came to 8 bases and at J to 7 bases, leaving 7 bases not matched to a gene. The CDR3 protein is CASEGARSEKLFF. CDR3 nucleotide sequence: TGTGCCAGCGAGGGGGCGCGAAGTGAAAAACTGTTTTTT.

As for this clone: At one end the junction does not follow the germline gene, possibly because of a read error. The chain recombines TRBV28 with TRBJ2-3; 9 positions agree with TRBD1. Germline lookup yields CDR1 MDHEN and CDR2 SYDVKM. The CDR3 totals 15 residues. Written as DNA, the CDR3 is TGTGCCAGCAGTTTGCAACCTACACAGGGGGCTGCGTTCCGCTTT. Protein: CASSLQPTQGAAFRF.

The chain uses TRBV24-1 and TRBJ2-1; the match to TRBD2 covers 16 bases. Per germline, CDR1 KGHDR and CDR2 SFDVKD. The CDR3 is 21 amino acids. After removal of 5 bases from V and 0 bases from J, the junction contained 12 bases not matched to a gene. The CDR3 loop reads CATSGQLGLAGGISSYNEQFF. In DNA, the CDR3 is TGTGCCACCAGTGGGCAGTTGGGACTAGCGGGGGGGATCAGCTCCTACAATGAGCAGTTCTTC.

The CDR3: CASSLGQGRMNTEAFF. The DNA for the CDR3 is TGTGCCAGCAGCCTCGGACAGGGGAGGATGAACACTGAAGCTTTCTTT. The chain is built from TRBV7-2 and TRBJ1-1, with 9 bases that match TRBD1. J was trimmed by 0 bases and V by 5 bases; bases with no gene match: 7. There are 16 residues in the CDR3. Germline V gives CDR1 SGHTA, CDR2 FQGNSA.

This clone was seen once. V usage is TRBV16 and J usage is TRBJ2-1; 7 nucleotides match TRBD1. After removal of 6 bases from V and 6 bases from J, the junction contained 5 bases not matched to a gene. The length of the CDR3 is 13 residues. Germline V gene data show CDR1 as KGHSY and CDR2 as FQNENV. CDR3 coding DNA: TGTGCCAGCAGAATGGACAGGAGCAATGAGCAGTTCTTC. This codes for CASRMDRSNEQFF.

The V and J genes are TRBV5-6 and TRBJ2-1, with 7 bases that match TRBD2. Losses at the gene ends were 0 bases for V and 9 bases for J; bases not matched to a gene: 3. The germline V gene has CDR1 SGHDT and CDR2 YYEEEE. The length of the CDR3 is 13 residues. The CDR3, as DNA: TGTGCCAGCAGCTTGGGACTAGCCGGTGAGCAGTTCTTC. Encoded protein: CASSLGLAGEQFF.

This clone has a handful of counts. The chain uses TRBV7-9 and TRBJ1-2; possibly TRBD1 for D (6 bases). Germline V lookup: CDR1 SEHNR, CDR2 FQNEAQ (reference sequence). Trimming shortened V by 4 bases and J by 4 bases, and 13 bases separated the two germline ends. CDR3 length: 14 amino acids. The CDR3 protein is CASSWDTNIYGYTF. As DNA, the CDR3 is TGTGCCAGCAGCTGGGACACTAACATCTATGGCTACACCTTC.

This clone came up a few times. The chain carries TRBV4-3 and TRBJ2-3, with 7 bases matching TRBD1. Trimming removed 1 base from V and 2 bases from J; junction bases left unmatched: 3. This CDR3 region has 15 residues. Germline V lookup: CDR1 LGHNA, CDR2 YSLEER. The CDR3 nucleotides are TGCGCCAGCAGCCAAGGGACAGGAATCACAGATACGCAGTATTTT. Translating gives CASSQGTGITDTQYF.

V and J are TRBV4-1 and TRBJ1-4; D perhaps matches TRBD1 (5 bases). The CDR3 is 16 amino acids. The germline gives CDR1 MGHRA, CDR2 YSYEKL. V was pared by 1 base and J by 6 bases, with 15 bases between. The CDR3 nucleotides read TGCGCCAGCAGCCAAGGCTCAGGGACTTCCTATGAAAAACTGTTTTTT. Its translation: CASSQGSGTSYEKLFF.

CDR3 in amino acids: CASSQGTGIDEQFF. The DNA for the CDR3 is TGCGCCAGCAGCCAGGGGACAGGGATCGATGAGCAGTTCTTC. The chain couples TRBV4-3 to TRBJ2-1; 9 nucleotides match TRBD1. Per the germline V gene, CDR1 is LGHNA and CDR2 is YSLEER. This CDR3 comprises 14 residues. The junction had 5 bases not matched to a gene; V was cut back by 3 bases and J by 8 bases.

The chain has TRBV19 and TRBJ1-2, with D unresolved. Germline CDR1 and CDR2: LNHDA and SQIVND (reference sequence). Trimming shortened V by 7 bases and J by 4 bases, and 19 bases separated the two germline ends. The CDR3 extends over 15 amino acids. As DNA, the CDR3 is TGTGCCAGTATCCCCTCCGCTGGTCCAGGCTATGGCTACACCTTC. Its protein is CASIPSAGPGYGYTF.

This chain joins TRBV19 and TRBJ1-5; no firm D call. Looked up from germline, CDR1 is LNHDA and CDR2 is SQIVND (reference sequence). There are 16 residues in the CDR3. V was shortened by 4 bases and J by 0 bases, with 13 bases between the two germline ends. The CDR3 region is CASSTGRIYSNQPQHF. The CDR3 coding sequence is TGTGCCAGTAGTACCGGTCGCATTTATAGCAATCAGCCCCAGCATTTT.

The J gene is TRBJ2-5, the V gene TRBV2; D possibly corresponds to TRBD1 (5 bases). Germline V lookup: CDR1 SNHLY, CDR2 FYNNEI. This CDR3 spans 15 amino acids. V lost 4 bases, J lost 4 bases, and 16 bases lay in between. The CDR3 nucleotides read TGTGCCAGCAGTGGAGTTGGGGCGGTGGGAGAGACCCAGTACTTC. This encodes CASSGVGAVGETQYF.

The chain carries TRBV24-1 and TRBJ2-1; TRBD1 might be the D (7 bases). The V end was cut by 0 bases, the J end by 0 bases, with 14 bases between. This CDR3 region has 18 residues. Germline-derived CDR1 and CDR2 are KGHDR and SFDVKD. The CDR3 protein is CATSDLRGGDSSYNEQFF. CDR3 nucleotides: TGTGCCACCAGTGATTTGCGCGGAGGGGACAGCTCCTACAATGAGCAGTTCTTC.

This clone was recorded only once. This rearrangement joins TRBV19 to TRBJ1-1; 7 positions agree with TRBD1. The CDR3 has 15 amino acids. The junction had 9 bases not matched to a gene; V was cut back by 3 bases and J by 5 bases. Germline V gives CDR1 LNHDA, CDR2 SQIVND (reference sequence). The CDR3 protein is CASSIGSDRVTEAFF. CDR3 DNA sequence: TGTGCCAGTAGTATCGGGAGTGACAGGGTAACTGAAGCTTTCTTT. The entire variable domain, with the rest obtained from reference TRBV19 and TRBJ1-1, is as follows: DGGITQSPKYLFRKEGQNVTLSCEQNLNHDAMYWYRQDPGQGLRLIYYSQIVNDFQKGDIAEGYSVSREKKESFPLTVTSAQKNPTAFYLCASSIGSDRVTEAFFGQGTRLTVV.

Regarding this clone: This is likely a read error, given that the CDR3 carries no conserved phenylalanine or tryptophan at its end. The limits of the CDR3 on the DNA are not certain, so only TCRdb's listed CDR3 is given. The chain is built from TRBV7-9 and TRBJ2-7; the table's D gene call, TRBD1, was not cross checked with the DNA. CDR1 and CDR2 from the germline V gene are SEHNR and FQNEAQ (reference sequence). The CDR3 region is 9 residues in length, termini included. The CDR3 here is CASSLMDRQ.

This clone was recorded only once. V is TRBV7-8 and J is TRBJ1-1, with 9 bases lining up with TRBD1. Trimming removed 4 bases from V and 2 bases from J; junction bases left unmatched: 8. CDR1 and CDR2 (germline): SGHVS, FQNEAQ. The CDR3 totals 16 residues. This CDR3 is CASSSAHRGRNTEAFF. The CDR3 DNA follows: TGTGCCAGCAGCTCCGCCCACAGGGGGCGAAACACTGAAGCTTTCTTT.

This clone was seen only a few times. The chain joins TRBV6-1 to TRBJ2-7; 11 nucleotides line up with TRBD1. Germline V CDR1 and CDR2: MNHNS, SASEGT. The CDR3 runs to 15 residues. With 1 base clipped from V and 5 bases from J, the junction kept 4 bases outside the gene matches. As DNA, the CDR3 is TGTGCCAGCAGTGAAGGGACAGGGGGCTATCACGAGCAGTACGTC. Translated: CASSEGTGGYHEQYV.

The chain carries TRBV2 and TRBJ1-1; D is perhaps TRBD1 (6 bases). Trimming took 4 bases from V and 3 from J, leaving 15 bases between them. This CDR3 has 15 residues. Germline CDR1 and CDR2: SNHLY and FYNNEI. CDR3 sequence reads: CASSVRDNSDTEAFF. CDR3 bases: TGTGCCAGCAGTGTCCGGGACAACTCGGACACTGAAGCTTTCTTT.

This chain joins TRBV28 and TRBJ1-1; D call uncertain. This CDR3 has 14 amino acids. Deletions cut 3 bases from V and 5 bases from J, with 13 bases between. Germline V CDR1 and CDR2: MDHEN, SYDVKM. CDR3 residues: CASSLANSGTEAFF. The CDR3 nucleotides read TGTGCCAGCAGTTTGGCCAACAGCGGAACTGAAGCTTTCTTT.

Written as DNA, the CDR3 is TGTGCCAGCAGTTACTCCGGACAGGGTAGAGGCTACACCTTC. Encoded protein: CASSYSGQGRGYTF. V and J are TRBV6-5 and TRBJ1-2; 8 nucleotides match TRBD1. V was clipped by 0 bases and J by 8 bases; unmatched bases: 5. This CDR3 spans 14 amino acids. Looked up from germline, CDR1 is MNHEY and CDR2 is SVGAGI.

The chain links TRBV11-2 to TRBJ2-1; 8 bases map to TRBD1. In germline, CDR1 is SGHAT, CDR2 FQNNGV. The CDR3 sequence is 14 residues long. J was trimmed by 5 bases and V by 4 bases; bases with no gene match: 4. The CDR3 bases are TGTGCCAGCAGCTCGCAACAGGGGGACAATGAGCAGTTCTTC. Residues: CASSSQQGDNEQFF.

The CDR3, as DNA: TGTGCCAGCAGGGAACAGGGTTTCATCGGCACTGAAGCTTTCTTT. It translates to CASREQGFIGTEAFF. The V gene is TRBV2, the J gene TRBJ1-1; D is possibly TRBD1 (6 bases). Germline V gene sequence: CDR1 SNHLY, CDR2 FYNNEI. V was cut by 6 bases and J by 4 bases, with 18 bases left in between. CDR3 length: 15 amino acids.

CDR3 amino acids: CASSARQGAVGSPLHF. As DNA, the CDR3 is TGTGCCAGCAGCGCCCGTCAGGGGGCCGTTGGATCACCCCTCCACTTT. The chain couples TRBV7-9 to TRBJ1-6; 8 bases are a match to TRBD1. The length of the CDR3 is 16 residues. Germline V gene sequence: CDR1 SEHNR, CDR2 FQNEAQ (reference sequence). V lost 5 bases and J lost 10; bases outside the gene matches: 13. Supplemented by reference TRBV7-9 and TRBJ1-6, the full variable domain reads DTGVSQNPRHKITKRGQNVTFRCDPISEHNRLYWYRQTLGQGPEFLTYFQNEAQLEKSRLLSDRFSAERPKGSFSTLEIQRTEQGDSAMYLCASSARQGAVGSPLHFGNGTRLTVT.

CDR3 residues: CASSLGRGDGYTF. CDR3 DNA: TGCGCCAGCAGCTTGGGTCGGGGAGATGGCTACACCTTC. This rearrangement joins TRBV5-1 to TRBJ1-2; D gene ambiguous. The germline gives CDR1 SGHRS, CDR2 YFSETQ. V was clipped by 0 bases and J by 6 bases, with 9 bases between them. This CDR3 has 13 amino acids.

The V and J genes are TRBV18 and TRBJ2-1, with unresolved D. The CDR3 runs to 12 residues. CDR1 KGHSH and CDR2 LQKENI come from the germline V gene. V was trimmed by 3 bases and J by 6 bases, leaving 6 bases between them. DNA for the CDR3: TGTGCCAGCTCACCCCCGTCCAATGAGCAGTTCTTC. Protein product: CASSPPSNEQFF.